The sequence of this T cell receptor beta chain was determined in a study of shared clonotypes between healthy human individuals (dated by TCRdb to between 2020 and 2021). Regarding the research as a whole: A couple of women and a few men aged 18 to 49 years were included in the cohort. For each donor, three plates each were used for CD4 naive and CD4 memory, two plates were used for CD8 naive, and one plate was used for CD8 memory. To estimate repertoire size and how much clonotype sharing occurs between individuals, the study deeply sequenced the blood TCR repertoires of a handful of healthy adults. Different laboratories and diverse techniques were used to prepare libraries and sequence TCR repertoires, to increase sequencing depth and limit assay-specific biases. Each donor's leukapheresis produced roughly between about 0.9 and 9.5 billion PBMCs. Summary of the overall study and its limitations: Rarefaction of sorted-subset datasets indicated incomplete sequencing despite the large sequencing depth. Approximately 4.8% of naive CD4, around 4% of naive CD8, around 2.3% of memory CD4, and around 0.4% of memory CD8 clonotypes were shared across several donors. Sampling was restricted to blood, and TCR repertoires in tissues likely differ from the TCR repertoires found in blood. Pairwise subsampling led to the expectation that sequencing depth would affect the degree of clonotype sharing among donors. Because the study included only a small number of donors, the genetic and exposure-history diversity represented was limited. Estimated clonotype richness was generally larger for naive than for memory subsets. Compared with non-shared clonotypes, the clonotypes found in all four sorted-subset donors had higher generation probabilities.

CD8 naive samples were obtained by positive selection for CCR7 among CD45RO-negative cells, yielding a CD45RA+CCR7+ population from which TemRA cells were excluded. Donors were healthy HIV-negative adults with no recently reported acute infections or vaccinations. Every donor was a Caucasian adult residing in Nashville, Tennessee, USA. After blood collection by leukapheresis, PBMCs were isolated using Ficoll-Histopaque density gradient centrifugation and then cryopreserved in the vapor phase of liquid nitrogen. Analytical flow cytometry was used to check the purity and quantity of each magnetically sorted T cell population. Genomic DNA was isolated from every sorted fraction and measured by UV absorbance on a Nanodrop 2000c. As to this clone: This receptor's antigen is unknown. Within one base of it there is no much larger clone, and no base qualities were kept.

Using the deep immunoSEQ assay, multiplex PCR amplified TCR CDR3 regions from genomic DNA. Extracted genomic DNA from each cell subset was distributed evenly across all wells of several immunoSEQ 96-well plates, and each plate was treated as a replicate. Each replicate PCR for sorted subsets received about 220 ng genomic DNA, equal to 28,000 or so T cell genomes. The purified libraries were quantified using a Qubit 3.0 fluorometer, sized with a Bioanalyzer 2100, and then quantified again using the KAPA Library Quantification kit. Every immunoSEQ 96-well plate was sequenced on a separate single-read 150-cycle Illumina NextSeq 550 flow cell. The paper's data handling went like this. The immunoSEQ output contained only junctional sequences without quality scores, so filtering could not match that applied to full-length reads. Sequences were annotated with PyIR, a Python wrapper for IgBLAST v1.9, using IMGT germline references to assign V/J genes and CDR3. Reads were removed for weak V/J assignments (E-value above 1e-6), missing CDR3, stop codons, out-of-frame junctions, or ambiguous translated residues. V3J clonotypes were defined as sequences sharing an identical inferred V gene, J gene, and CDR3 amino acid sequence. Percentage overlap between repertoires was computed as shared unique clonotypes divided by the size of the smaller repertoire. Repertoire richness was assessed with RTK rarefaction, the Chao1 estimator, and Recon v2.1 estimates of unobserved clonotypes. Generation probabilities were computed with OLGA for all TCRbeta clonotypes obtained by the gDNA method from a few donors. TCRdb took this table from immuneACCESS and kept in-frame rearrangements with V and J called. Such tables lack part of the clones; where checked against another copy, unresolved V genes explain under half of the gap, and the rest is unexplained. V, J and clone size were drawn from that table, and D and trimming were deduced from the DNA. The sample table shows about 2,200,000 clones, and about 92% are seen once. The leading ten clones occupy approximately 1.7% of the sample.

For CDR1 and CDR2, the germline V gene lists SNHLY and FYNNEI. Measured from the cysteine to the phenylalanine, the CDR3 is 15 residues long. The DNA shown is the 45-base CDR3, in frame from base 1. Trimming takes 10 bases off V and 7 bases off J; junction bases not matched to a gene: 8. This receptor was obtained from a young man in good health. Some clones in this sample may be carry-over from other donors' samples. The chain is assembled from TRBV2 and TRBJ2-2; 14 bases in the junction line up with TRBD2. The sequenced sample consisted of naive CD8+ T cells from PBMCs. This specimen's cell subset or site label, per the study, means: CD45RA+CCR7+. The encoded CDR3 is CATLGTSGRNGELFF. The DNA is TGTGCCACCCTTGGGACTAGCGGGAGAAACGGGGAGCTGTTTTTT.